The 5 T cell receptor beta chains below come from one sample, sequenced in a study of Ad26.COV2.S vaccination and SARS-CoV-2 variants. TCRdb keeps only in-frame clones here, not all; method: immunoSEQ multiplex PCR. Of hundreds of thousands of clones in the sample, 80% to 90% were seen once. Treatment in this sample: about 20 received Ad26.COV2.S at low or high dose, single or two shots; several received placebo; per-sample allocation not given. The samples date from day 63 after the first vaccine or placebo injection. This sample comprised peripheral blood, obtained in a trial of Ad26.COV2.S vaccine versus placebo. The receptor source for this set is a person aged 18 to 59 who received the Ad26.COV2.S COVID-19 vaccine or a placebo.

The chain joins TRBV7-9 to TRBJ1-6; D gene ambiguous. This CDR3 region has 11 residues. The germline gives CDR1 SEHNR, CDR2 FQNEAQ (reference sequence). Trimming pared 5 bases from V and 7 bases from J, leaving 3 bases between. The CDR3 is CASSANSPLHF. DNA for the CDR3: TGTGCCAGCAGCGCAAATTCACCCCTCCACTTT.

The chain recombines TRBV7-9 with TRBJ2-7, with TRBD1 matching 7 bases. The junction had 6 bases not matched to a gene; V was cut back by 1 base and J by 0 bases. The CDR3 runs to 16 residues. Germline assignment: CDR1 SEHNR and CDR2 FQNEAQ (reference sequence). The CDR3 DNA follows: TGTGCCAGCAGCTTAGAGGAGACAGGGAGCTCCTACGAGCAGTACTTC. Protein: CASSLEETGSSYEQYF.

The chain uses TRBV30 and TRBJ2-3; D possibly corresponds to TRBD2 (5 bases). CDR1 and CDR2 from the germline V gene are GTSNPN and SVGIG (reference sequence). The CDR3 totals 14 residues. V was pared by 4 bases and J by 0 bases, with 11 bases between. This CDR3 is CAWTAGGSTDTQYF. CDR3 sequence (DNA): TGTGCCTGGACCGCAGGCGGGAGCACAGATACGCAGTATTTT.

This chain uses TRBV27 with TRBJ1-6, with D uncertain. V lost 6 bases and J 10 bases, leaving 13 bases between the germline ends. The CDR3 sequence is 13 residues long. Germline CDR1 MNHEY, CDR2 SMNVEV (reference sequence). The DNA of the CDR3 is TGTGCCAGCAGCACCAGGTTGCGGTCACCCCTCCACTTT. Translation gives CASSTRLRSPLHF.

The chain combines TRBV5-6 with TRBJ2-3; 13 nucleotides line up with TRBD2. The CDR3 contains 18 residues. CDR1 is SGHDT, CDR2 YYEEEE, per germline. J lost 2 bases, V lost 4 bases, and 10 bases had no gene match. The CDR3 reads CASSTGLAGDPFTDTQYF. CDR3 nucleotides: TGTGCCAGCAGCACCGGACTAGCGGGAGATCCCTTCACAGATACGCAGTATTTT.